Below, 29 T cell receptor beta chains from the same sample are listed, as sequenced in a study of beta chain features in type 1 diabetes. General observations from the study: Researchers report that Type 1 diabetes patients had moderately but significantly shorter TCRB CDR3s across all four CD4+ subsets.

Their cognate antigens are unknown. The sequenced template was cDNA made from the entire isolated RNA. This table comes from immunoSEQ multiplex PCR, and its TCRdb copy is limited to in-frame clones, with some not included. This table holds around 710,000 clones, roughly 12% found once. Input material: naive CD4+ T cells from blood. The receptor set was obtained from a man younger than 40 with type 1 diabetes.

The CDR3 sequence is CASSHSGGVTDTQYF. Written as DNA, the CDR3 is TGTGCCAGCAGTCATAGCGGGGGAGTCACAGATACGCAGTATTTT. The gene calls are TRBV7-6 and TRBJ2-3; 9 nucleotides line up with TRBD2. Germline values: CDR1 SGHVS, CDR2 FNYEAQ. V dropped 6 bases and J dropped 2; count of bases not matched to a gene: 6. This CDR3 contains 15 residues.

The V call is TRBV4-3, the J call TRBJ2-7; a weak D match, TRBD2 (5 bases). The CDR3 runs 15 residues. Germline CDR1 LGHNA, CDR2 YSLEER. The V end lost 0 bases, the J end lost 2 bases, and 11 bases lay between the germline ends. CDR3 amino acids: CASSQDAGGAYEQYF. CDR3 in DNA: TGCGCCAGCAGCCAAGATGCGGGCGGCGCCTACGAGCAGTACTTC.

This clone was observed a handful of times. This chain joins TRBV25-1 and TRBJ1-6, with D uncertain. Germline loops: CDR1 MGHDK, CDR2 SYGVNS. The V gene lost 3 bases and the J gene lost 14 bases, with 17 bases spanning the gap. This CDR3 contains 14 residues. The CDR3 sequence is CASSDSFSHSTLHF. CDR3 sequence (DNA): TGTGCCAGCAGTGATTCCTTTTCTCACTCAACCCTCCACTTT.

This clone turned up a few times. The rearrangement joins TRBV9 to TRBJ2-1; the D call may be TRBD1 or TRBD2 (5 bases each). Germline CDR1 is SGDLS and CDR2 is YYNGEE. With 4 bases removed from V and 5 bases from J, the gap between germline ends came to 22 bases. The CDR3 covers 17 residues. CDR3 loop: CASSPITGRADNNEQFF. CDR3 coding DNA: TGTGCCAGCAGCCCCATCACGGGAAGGGCGGACAACAATGAGCAGTTCTTC.

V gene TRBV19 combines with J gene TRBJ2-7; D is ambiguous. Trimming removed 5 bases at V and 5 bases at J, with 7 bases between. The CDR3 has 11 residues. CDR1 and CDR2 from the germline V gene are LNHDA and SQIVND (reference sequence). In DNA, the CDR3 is TGTGCCAGTAGTTCCGTTGACGAGCAGTACTTC. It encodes CASSSVDEQYF.

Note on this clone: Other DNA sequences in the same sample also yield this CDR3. CDR3 region: CASTAVNEQFF. Here the CDR3 DNA reads TGTGCCAGCACGGCGGTAAATGAGCAGTTCTTC. The chain is built from TRBV6-1 and TRBJ2-1; the D is unclear. This CDR3 has 11 residues. V was cut by 7 bases and J by 7 bases, with 8 bases left in between. Per germline, CDR1 MNHNS and CDR2 SASEGT.

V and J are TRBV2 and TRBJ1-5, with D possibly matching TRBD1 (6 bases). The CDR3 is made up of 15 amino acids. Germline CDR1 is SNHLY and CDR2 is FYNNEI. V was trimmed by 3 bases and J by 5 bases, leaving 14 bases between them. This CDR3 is CASSELVRGHQPQHF. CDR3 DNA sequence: TGTGCCAGCAGTGAGTTGGTCAGGGGCCATCAGCCCCAGCATTTT.

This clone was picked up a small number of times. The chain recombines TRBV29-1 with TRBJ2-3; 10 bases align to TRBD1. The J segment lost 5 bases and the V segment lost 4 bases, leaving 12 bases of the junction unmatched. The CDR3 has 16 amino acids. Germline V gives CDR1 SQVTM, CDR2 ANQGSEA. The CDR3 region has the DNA TGCAGCGTTGTGAGAGGGGCGACAGGGGGCGAAGATACGCAGTATTTT. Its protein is CSVVRGATGGEDTQYF.

CDR3 bases: TGTGCCAGCAGCAAAGGTCGCGGGGATAACTATGGCTACACCTTC. It yields the protein CASSKGRGDNYGYTF. V gene TRBV21-1 combines with J gene TRBJ1-2. TRBV21-1 constitutes a pseudogene. The CDR3 consists of 15 residues.

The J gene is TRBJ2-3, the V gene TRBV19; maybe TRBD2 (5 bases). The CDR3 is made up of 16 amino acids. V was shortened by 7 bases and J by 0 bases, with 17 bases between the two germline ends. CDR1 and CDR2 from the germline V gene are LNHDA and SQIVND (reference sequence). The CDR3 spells CASTSRAGGSTDTQYF. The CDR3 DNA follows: TGTGCCAGTACCTCCCGGGCGGGCGGTAGCACAGATACGCAGTATTTT.

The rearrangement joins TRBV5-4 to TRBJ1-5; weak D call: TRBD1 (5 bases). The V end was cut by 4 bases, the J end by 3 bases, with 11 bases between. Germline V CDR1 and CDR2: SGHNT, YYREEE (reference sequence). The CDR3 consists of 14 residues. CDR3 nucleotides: TGTGCCAGCAGCGTAGACAGCAACAATCAGCCCCAGCATTTT. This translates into CASSVDSNNQPQHF.

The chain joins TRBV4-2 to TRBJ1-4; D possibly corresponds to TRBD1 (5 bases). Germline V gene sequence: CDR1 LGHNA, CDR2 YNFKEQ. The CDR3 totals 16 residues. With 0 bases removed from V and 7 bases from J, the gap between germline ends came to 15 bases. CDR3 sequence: CASSQDAAGLSEKLFF. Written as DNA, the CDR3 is TGTGCCAGCAGCCAAGATGCGGCAGGGCTTTCTGAAAAACTGTTTTTT.

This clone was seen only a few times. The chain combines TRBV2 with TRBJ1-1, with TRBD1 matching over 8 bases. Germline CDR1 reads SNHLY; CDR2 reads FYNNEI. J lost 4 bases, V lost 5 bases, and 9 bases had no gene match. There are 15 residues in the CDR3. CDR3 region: CASSHLDRDITEAFF. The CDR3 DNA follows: TGTGCCAGCAGTCATTTGGACAGGGACATCACTGAAGCTTTCTTT.

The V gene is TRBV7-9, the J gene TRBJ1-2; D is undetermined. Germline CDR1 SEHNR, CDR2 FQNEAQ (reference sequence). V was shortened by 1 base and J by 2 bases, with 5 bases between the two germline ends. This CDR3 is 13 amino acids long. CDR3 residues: CASSLDWNYGYTF. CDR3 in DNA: TGTGCCAGCAGCTTAGATTGGAACTATGGCTACACCTTC.

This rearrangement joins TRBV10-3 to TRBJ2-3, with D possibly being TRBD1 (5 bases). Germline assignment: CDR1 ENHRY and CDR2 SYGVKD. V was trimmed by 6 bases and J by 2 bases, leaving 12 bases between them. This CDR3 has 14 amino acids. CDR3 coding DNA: TGTGCCATCAGCTCAGGGCTCAACACAGATACGCAGTATTTT. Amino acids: CAISSGLNTDTQYF.

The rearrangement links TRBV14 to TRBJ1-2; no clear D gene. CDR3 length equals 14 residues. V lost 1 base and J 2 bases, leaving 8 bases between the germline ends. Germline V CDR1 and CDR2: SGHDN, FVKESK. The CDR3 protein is CASSQVSGNYGYTF. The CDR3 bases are TGTGCCAGCAGCCAAGTATCAGGAAACTATGGCTACACCTTC.

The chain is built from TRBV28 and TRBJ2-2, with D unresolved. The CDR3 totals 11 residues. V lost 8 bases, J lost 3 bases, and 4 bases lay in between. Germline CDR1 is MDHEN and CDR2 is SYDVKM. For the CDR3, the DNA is TGTGCCAGCGCCTACACCGGGGAGCTGTTTTTT. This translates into CASAYTGELFF.

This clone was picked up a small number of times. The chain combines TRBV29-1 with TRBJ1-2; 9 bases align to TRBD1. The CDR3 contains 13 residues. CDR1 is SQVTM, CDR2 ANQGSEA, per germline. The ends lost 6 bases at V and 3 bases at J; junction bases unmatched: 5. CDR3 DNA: TGCAGCGTCGGTCGGACAGGGGACTATGGCTACACCTTC. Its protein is CSVGRTGDYGYTF.

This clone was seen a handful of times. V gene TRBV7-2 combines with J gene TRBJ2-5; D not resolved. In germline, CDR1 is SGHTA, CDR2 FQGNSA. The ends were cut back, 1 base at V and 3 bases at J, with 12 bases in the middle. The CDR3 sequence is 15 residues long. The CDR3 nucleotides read TGTGCCAGCAGCTTAGTATCCGGGCCAGAAGAGACCCAGTACTTC. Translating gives CASSLVSGPEETQYF.

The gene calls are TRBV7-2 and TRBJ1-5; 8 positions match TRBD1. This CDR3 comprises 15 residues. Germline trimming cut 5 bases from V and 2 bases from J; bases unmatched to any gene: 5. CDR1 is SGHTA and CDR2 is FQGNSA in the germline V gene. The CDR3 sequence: CASSRTGSGNQPQHF. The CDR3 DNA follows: TGTGCCAGCAGCCGGACAGGGAGTGGCAATCAGCCCCAGCATTTT. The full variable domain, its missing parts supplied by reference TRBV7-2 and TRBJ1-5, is GAGVSQSPSNKVTEKGKDVELRCDPISGHTALYWYRQSLGQGLEFLIYFQGNSAPDKSGLPSDRFSAERTGGSVSTLTIQRTQQEDSAVYLCASSRTGSGNQPQHFGDGTRLSIL.

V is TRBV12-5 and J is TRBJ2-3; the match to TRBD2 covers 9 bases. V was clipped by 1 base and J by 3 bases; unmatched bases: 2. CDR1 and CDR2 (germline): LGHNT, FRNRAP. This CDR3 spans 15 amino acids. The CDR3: CASGLGLAETDTQYF. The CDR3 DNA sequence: TGTGCTAGTGGTTTGGGACTAGCGGAGACAGATACGCAGTATTTT. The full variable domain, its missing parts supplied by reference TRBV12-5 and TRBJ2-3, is DARVTQTPRHKVTEMGQEVTMRCQPILGHNTVFWYRQTMMQGLELLAYFRNRAPLDDSGMPKDRFSAEMPDATLATLKIQPSEPRDSAVYFCASGLGLAETDTQYFGPGTRLTVL.

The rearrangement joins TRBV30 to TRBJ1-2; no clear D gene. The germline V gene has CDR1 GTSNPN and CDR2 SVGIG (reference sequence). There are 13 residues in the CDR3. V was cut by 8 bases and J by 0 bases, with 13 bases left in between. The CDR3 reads CARTHLSNYGYTF. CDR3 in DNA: TGTGCCCGGACCCACCTCTCTAACTATGGCTACACCTTC.

The DNA of the CDR3 is TGTGCCAGCGCCATACATAGCGGGGGTAACACCGGGGAGCTGTTTTTT. Protein product: CASAIHSGGNTGELFF. This chain joins TRBV9 and TRBJ2-2; 9 bases agree with TRBD2. The germline CDR1 and CDR2 sequences are SGDLS and YYNGEE. This CDR3 spans 16 amino acids. After removal of 7 bases from V and 2 bases from J, the junction contained 9 bases not matched to a gene.

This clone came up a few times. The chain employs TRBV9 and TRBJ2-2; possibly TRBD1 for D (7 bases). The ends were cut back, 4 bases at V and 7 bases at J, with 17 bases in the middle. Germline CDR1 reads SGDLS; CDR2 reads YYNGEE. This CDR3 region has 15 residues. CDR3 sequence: CASSPSGGLGGELFF. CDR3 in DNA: TGTGCCAGCAGCCCCTCAGGGGGGCTTGGCGGGGAGCTGTTTTTT. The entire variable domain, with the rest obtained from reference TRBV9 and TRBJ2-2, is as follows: DSGVTQTPKHLITATGQRVTLRCSPRSGDLSVYWYQQSLDQGLQFLIQYYNGEERAKGNILERFSAQQFPDLHSELNLSSLELGDSALYFCASSPSGGLGGELFFGEGSRLTVL.

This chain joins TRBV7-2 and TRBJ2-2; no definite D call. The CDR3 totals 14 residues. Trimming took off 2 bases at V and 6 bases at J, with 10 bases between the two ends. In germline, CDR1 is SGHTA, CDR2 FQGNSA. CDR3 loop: CASSLFGRAGELFF. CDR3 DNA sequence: TGTGCCAGCAGCTTATTCGGAAGAGCCGGGGAGCTGTTTTTT.

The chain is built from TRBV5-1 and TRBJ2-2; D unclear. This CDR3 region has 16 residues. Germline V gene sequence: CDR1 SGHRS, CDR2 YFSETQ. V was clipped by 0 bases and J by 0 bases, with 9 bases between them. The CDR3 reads CASSLASSSNTGELFF. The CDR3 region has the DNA TGCGCCAGCAGCTTGGCTAGTTCATCGAACACCGGGGAGCTGTTTTTT.

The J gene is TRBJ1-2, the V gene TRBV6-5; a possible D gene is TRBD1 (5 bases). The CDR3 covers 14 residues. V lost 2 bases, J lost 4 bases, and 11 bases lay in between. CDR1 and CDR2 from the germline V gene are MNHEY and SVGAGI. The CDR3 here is CASSYRLRGYGYTF. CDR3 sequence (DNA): TGTGCCAGCAGTTACCGACTGAGGGGCTATGGCTACACCTTC.

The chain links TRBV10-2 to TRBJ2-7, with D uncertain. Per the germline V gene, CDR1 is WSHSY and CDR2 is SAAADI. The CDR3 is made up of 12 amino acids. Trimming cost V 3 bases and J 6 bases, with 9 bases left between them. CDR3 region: CASSELFAEQYF. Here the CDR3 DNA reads TGCGCCAGCAGTGAACTATTTGCCGAGCAGTACTTC.

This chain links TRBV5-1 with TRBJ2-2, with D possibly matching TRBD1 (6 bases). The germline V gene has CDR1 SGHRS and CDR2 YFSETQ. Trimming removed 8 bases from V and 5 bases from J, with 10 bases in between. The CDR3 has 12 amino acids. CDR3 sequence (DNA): TGCGCCAGTTCGAGGGGGACCGGGGAGCTGTTTTTT. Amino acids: CASSRGTGELFF. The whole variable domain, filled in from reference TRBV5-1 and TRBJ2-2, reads KAGVTQTPRYLIKTRGQQVTLSCSPISGHRSVSWYQQTPGQGLQFLFEYFSETQRNKGNFPGRFSGRQFSNSRSEMNVSTLELGDSALYLCASSRGTGELFFGEGSRLTVL.